This TCR beta chain was sequenced in a study of T cell repertoires in cytomegalovirus infection. The overall study: Public TCR beta signatures were indicative of both CMV infection and a matching HLA type.

The germline CDR1 and CDR2 sequences are SQVTM and ANQGSEA. V lost 4 bases, J lost 3 bases, and 13 bases lay in between. There are 13 residues in the CDR3. Study-level findings and limits: Adding up the frequency of public TCR beta families identified people who carried CMV plus the relevant HLA. In two of eight donors, the top clonotype was HLA-C-restricted CMV-specific.

On this clonotype: The antigen remains undetermined.

TCRdb independently ran MiXCR on the reads; one entry per CDR3 protein. The sample holds about 680,000 distinct CDR3 sequences, approximately 25% seen once. Sequenced material: CD8+ T cells from PBMCs. This rearrangement joins TRBV29-1 to TRBJ2-7; D is perhaps TRBD2 (6 bases). The receptor's source is a human donor in good health (CMV status not recorded). Some clones in this sample may be carry-over from other donors' samples. CDR3 DNA sequence: TGCAGCGTTGTATGGGGGACTCTCTACGAGCAGTACTTC. Amino acids: CSVVWGTLYEQYF.